Included here is one TCR beta chain sequence, with context. The assay was immunoSEQ multiplex PCR, and TCRdb's table has in-frame clones only and misses some. The sample records tens of thousands of clones, 85% to 90% being singletons. This specimen belongs to a study of T cell clones after liver transplantation. The ends lost 1 base at V and 5 bases at J; junction bases unmatched: 6. CDR1 MDHEN and CDR2 SYDVKM come from the germline V gene. The CDR3 has 16 residues. The sequence derives from a human patient who received a liver transplant. T cells may partly derive from the graft donor. Sample: CD8+ T cells from blood, taken 12 months after liver transplant. The chain has TRBV28 and TRBJ1-5; 9 nucleotides agree with TRBD1. This CDR3 reads CASSLSSGQGHQPQHF. Written as DNA, the CDR3 is TGTGCCAGCAGTTTATCATCGGGACAGGGACATCAGCCCCAGCATTTT.